A selection of T cell receptor beta chains follows, all from one sample in a study of CD8+ T cells in alopecia areata. Profiled with immunoSEQ multiplex PCR; TCRdb holds only in-frame clones, not every one. This repertoire shows over 150,000 clones, approximately 57% found once; its top ten account for 11% to 15%. The input for sequencing was CD4+ T cells sorted from blood, taken at week 24, from a patient treated with tofacitinib. These receptor sequences come from a human donor with alopecia areata. CDR3s include the opening cysteine and the closing phenylalanine or tryptophan. D genes are given only for firm matches. A clone size is listed for some rows: how often the clone was seen (once, few, many), or a class if it is expanded.

clone size	D gene	CDR3 length	V gene	J gene	CDR3 protein	CDR3 DNA
.	TRBD1	13	TRBV29-1	TRBJ1-1	CSVGQGSYTEAFF	TGCAGCGTCGGACAGGGGTCTTACACTGAAGCTTTCTTT
.	.	14	TRBV5-1	TRBJ2-7	CASSLERPLDEQYF	TGCGCCAGCAGCTTGGAACGGCCTCTCGACGAGCAGTACTTC
once	.	12	TRBV29-1	TRBJ2-3	CSVERGTDTQYF	TGCAGCGTTGAGAGGGGGACAGATACGCAGTATTTT
.	.	15	TRBV5-1	TRBJ2-6	CASSLVGSGANVLTF	TGCGCCAGCAGCTTGGTGGGCTCTGGGGCCAACGTCCTGACTTTC
few	.	13	TRBV21-1	TRBJ2-7	CASSKRALYEQYF	TGTGCCAGCAGCAAACGAGCTCTCTACGAGCAGTACTTC
few	TRBD1	18	TRBV7-8	TRBJ2-6	CASSLGRQGSFGANVLTF	TGTGCCAGCAGCTTAGGCCGACAGGGGTCGTTTGGGGCCAACGTCCTGACTTTC
.	TRBD1	15	TRBV6-5	TRBJ1-5	CASRATGVDNQPQHF	TGTGCCAGCAGAGCGACAGGGGTCGACAATCAGCCCCAGCATTTT
.	.	13	TRBV25-1	TRBJ1-4	CASSDISNEKLFF	TGTGCCAGCAGTGACATTAGTAATGAAAAACTGTTTTTT
.	.	15	TRBV29-1	TRBJ2-7	CSVGQSVLGTYEQYF	TGCAGCGTTGGGCAATCTGTACTCGGGACCTACGAGCAGTACTTC
.	.	16	TRBV6-5	TRBJ2-7	CASSYTGSLGPYEQYF	TGTGCCAGCAGTTACACTGGGTCTCTCGGCCCCTACGAGCAGTACTTC
.	.	11	TRBV2	TRBJ2-1	CASTSLNEQFF	TGTGCCAGCACTTCTCTCAATGAGCAGTTCTTC
once	TRBD2	14	TRBV19	TRBJ2-3	CASKGRGGGDTQYF	TGTGCCAGTAAAGGGCGGGGGGGCGGAGATACGCAGTATTTT
.	.	15	TRBV4-1	TRBJ2-5	CASSRTGTPQETQYF	TGCGCCAGCAGCCGAACCGGGACTCCACAAGAGACCCAGTACTTC
.	.	12	TRBV18	TRBJ1-2	CASSPRSGGYTF	TGTGCCAGCTCACCACGTTCGGGGGGCTACACCTTC
.	.	14	TRBV6-5	TRBJ1-1	CASSLGRANTEAFF	TGTGCCAGCAGTTTGGGTAGGGCAAACACTGAAGCTTTCTTT
.	.	12	TRBV9	TRBJ2-1	CASSRGGLGQFF	TGTGCCAGCAGTCGGGGAGGCTTGGGGCAGTTCTTC
once	.	14	TRBV30	TRBJ2-1	CAWSVRPSAGEQFF	TGTGCCTGGAGTGTACGGCCTAGCGCGGGAGAGCAGTTCTTC
.	TRBD1	15	TRBV18	TRBJ2-7	CASSPLGTGGHEQYF	TGTGCCAGCTCACCACTTGGGACAGGGGGCCACGAGCAGTACTTC
.	.	13	TRBV4-1	TRBJ1-2	CASSQDRGRSGTF	TGCGCCAGCAGCCAAGATAGGGGCAGGTCCGGCACCTTC
.	.	16	TRBV4-2	TRBJ1-6	CASSQRQNSLNSPLHF	TGTGCCAGCAGCCAAAGACAGAATTCTCTTAATTCACCCCTCCACTTT
.	TRBD1	15	TRBV5-1	TRBJ2-7	CASSLRQGSGYEQYF	TGCGCCAGCAGCCTGAGACAGGGTTCGGGCTACGAGCAGTACTTC
.	TRBD2	15	TRBV30	TRBJ2-1	CAWSVGGLAVNEQFF	TGTGCCTGGAGTGTAGGAGGGCTAGCGGTAAATGAGCAGTTCTTC
.	TRBD2	14	TRBV7-6	TRBJ2-5	CASSPGGQGETQYF	TGTGCCAGCAGCCCGGGGGGGCAGGGGGAGACCCAGTACTTC
.	TRBD1	14	TRBV14	TRBJ2-4	CASSRDRGLDIQYF	TGTGCCAGCAGTCGGGACAGGGGGCTGGACATTCAGTACTTC
.	TRBD1	13	TRBV29-1	TRBJ2-2	CSVAPRGIRELFF	TGCAGCGTTGCTCCCAGGGGGATCCGGGAGCTGTTTTTT
.	.	13	TRBV15	TRBJ2-5	CATRLVWRGPQYF	TGTGCCACCCGGTTGGTTTGGAGGGGGCCCCAGTACTTC
.	.	15	TRBV6-5	TRBJ1-1	CASSPPGRRNTEAFF	TGTGCCAGCAGTCCACCGGGACGTCGGAACACTGAAGCTTTCTTT
once	.	14	TRBV10-3	TRBJ1-1	CASMSSTMNTEAFF	TGTGCCAGCATGTCTAGCACCATGAACACTGAAGCTTTCTTT
.	.	16	TRBV11-3	TRBJ1-5	CASSLDVGSQDQPQHF	TGTGCCAGCAGCTTAGATGTAGGGTCCCAAGATCAGCCCCAGCATTTT
.	.	16	TRBV7-9	TRBJ1-5	CASSHIQGEGNQPQHF	TGTGCCAGCAGTCATATACAGGGAGAGGGCAATCAGCCCCAGCATTTT
.	.	12	TRBV6-6	TRBJ1-2	CASRGGSYGYTF	TGTGCCAGCCGGGGGGGCTCCTATGGCTACACCTTC